The clone carrying this TCR beta chain was found many times. Its antigen is as yet unknown. This entry comes from a study of Graves' ophthalmopathy and Graves' hyperthyroidism. Study-wide results and limits: A 13-signature model separated ophthalmopathy from stable hyperthyroidism, reaching about 91% sensitivity and approximately 81% specificity cross-validated.

Ophthalmopathy absent within 18 months of follow-up marked hyperthyroidism as stable. After removal of 6 bases from V and 5 bases from J, the junction contained 8 bases not matched to a gene. Germline V gene data show CDR1 as LNHDA and CDR2 as SQIVND (reference sequence). This CDR3 spans 14 amino acids. Amplification of the TCR beta CDR3 regions used RNA transcripts (as template). After a first-round RT-PCR with HTBI primers, a second-round multiplex PCR was run. TCRdb processed the multiplex PCR reads anew with MiXCR; each CDR3 protein has one entry. Found here are about 400,000 distinct CDR3 sequences, 20% to 25% of them singletons; the top ten hold around 3.2%.

This rearrangement joins TRBV19 to TRBJ2-5, with 8 bases aligning to TRBD1. This TCR came from a woman younger than 35 with stable Graves' hyperthyroidism. What was sequenced was peripheral blood. CDR3 protein: CASSMSGGAETQYF. The CDR3, as DNA: TGTGCCAGTAGCATGTCAGGGGGCGCCGAGACCCAGTACTTC.